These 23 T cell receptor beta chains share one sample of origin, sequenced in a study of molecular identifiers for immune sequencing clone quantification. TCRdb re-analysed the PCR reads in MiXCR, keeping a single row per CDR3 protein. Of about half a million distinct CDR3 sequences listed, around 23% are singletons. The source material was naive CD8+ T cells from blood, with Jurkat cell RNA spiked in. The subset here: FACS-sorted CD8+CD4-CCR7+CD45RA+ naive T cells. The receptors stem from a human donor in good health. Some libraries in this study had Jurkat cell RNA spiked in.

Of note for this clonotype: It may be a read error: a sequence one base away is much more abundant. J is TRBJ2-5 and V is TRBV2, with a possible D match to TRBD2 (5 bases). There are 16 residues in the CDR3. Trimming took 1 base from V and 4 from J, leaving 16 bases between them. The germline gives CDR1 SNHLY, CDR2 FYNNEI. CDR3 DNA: TGTGCCAGCAGTGAAGAGGTAGCGAGATTTCGAGAGACCCAGTACTTC. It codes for CASSEEVARFRETQYF.

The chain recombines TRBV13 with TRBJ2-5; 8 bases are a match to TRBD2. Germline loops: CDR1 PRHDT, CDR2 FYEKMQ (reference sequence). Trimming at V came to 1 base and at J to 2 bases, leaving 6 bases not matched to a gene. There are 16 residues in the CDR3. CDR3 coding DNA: TGTGCCAGCAGCTTAGTTGGTAGCGGGATACAAGAGACCCAGTACTTC. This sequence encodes CASSLVGSGIQETQYF.

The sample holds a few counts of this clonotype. In DNA, the CDR3 is TGTGCCAGCAGTTACTCGGGGAAAGAGACCCAGTACTTC. Its translation is CASSYSGKETQYF. The chain combines TRBV6-2 or TRBV6-3 with TRBJ2-5; D gene ambiguous. The CDR3 is made up of 13 amino acids. Trimming took off 0 bases at V and 3 bases at J, with 5 bases between the two ends. Germline CDR1 reads MNHEY; CDR2 reads SVGEGT.

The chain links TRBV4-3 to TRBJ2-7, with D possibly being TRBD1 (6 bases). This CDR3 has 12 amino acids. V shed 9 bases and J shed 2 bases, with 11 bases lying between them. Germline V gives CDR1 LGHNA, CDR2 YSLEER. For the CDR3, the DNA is TGCGCCAGAACGGACAGTCCCTACGAGCAGTACTTC. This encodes CARTDSPYEQYF.

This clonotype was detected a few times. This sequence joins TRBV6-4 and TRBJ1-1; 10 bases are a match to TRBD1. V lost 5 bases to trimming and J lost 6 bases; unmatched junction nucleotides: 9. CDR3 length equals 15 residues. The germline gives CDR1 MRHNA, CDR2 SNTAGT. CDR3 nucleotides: TGTGCCAGCAGTCATACGGCTGGACAGGGGGCTGAAGCTTTCTTT. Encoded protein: CASSHTAGQGAEAFF.

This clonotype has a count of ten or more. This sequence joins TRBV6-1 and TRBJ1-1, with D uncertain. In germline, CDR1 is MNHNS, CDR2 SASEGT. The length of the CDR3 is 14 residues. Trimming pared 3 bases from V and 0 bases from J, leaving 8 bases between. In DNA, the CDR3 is TGTGCCAGCAGTGACGATTCAATGAACACTGAAGCTTTCTTT. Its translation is CASSDDSMNTEAFF.

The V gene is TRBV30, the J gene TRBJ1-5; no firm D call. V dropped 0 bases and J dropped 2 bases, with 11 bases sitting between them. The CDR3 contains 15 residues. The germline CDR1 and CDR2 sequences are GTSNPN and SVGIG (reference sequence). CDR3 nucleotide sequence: TGTGCCTGGAGTGTATTCGGTCAGGGCAATCAGCCCCAGCATTTT. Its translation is CAWSVFGQGNQPQHF.

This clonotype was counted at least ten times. CDR3 region: CSARNDGTGDYEQYF. The CDR3 coding sequence is TGCAGTGCTAGAAATGACGGGACAGGGGACTACGAGCAGTACTTC. The chain couples TRBV20-1 to TRBJ2-7; 10 nucleotides align to TRBD1. Per the germline V gene, CDR1 is DFQATT and CDR2 is SNEGSKA (reference sequence). The V segment lost 2 bases and the J segment 3 bases; nucleotides outside the gene matches: 7. The CDR3 is made up of 15 amino acids.

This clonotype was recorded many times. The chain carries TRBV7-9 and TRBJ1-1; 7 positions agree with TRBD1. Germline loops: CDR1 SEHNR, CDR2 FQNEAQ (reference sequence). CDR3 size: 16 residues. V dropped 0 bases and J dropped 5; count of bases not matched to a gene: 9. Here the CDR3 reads CASSLALQGVYTEAFF. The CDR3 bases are TGTGCCAGCAGCTTAGCGCTTCAGGGGGTTTATACTGAAGCTTTCTTT.

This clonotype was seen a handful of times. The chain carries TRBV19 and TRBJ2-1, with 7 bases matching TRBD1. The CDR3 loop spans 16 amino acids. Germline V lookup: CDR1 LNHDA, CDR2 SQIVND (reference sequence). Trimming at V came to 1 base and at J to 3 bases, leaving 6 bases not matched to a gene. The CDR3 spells CASSIGTGPFYNEQFF. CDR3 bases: TGTGCCAGTAGTATAGGGACAGGACCGTTCTACAATGAGCAGTTCTTC.

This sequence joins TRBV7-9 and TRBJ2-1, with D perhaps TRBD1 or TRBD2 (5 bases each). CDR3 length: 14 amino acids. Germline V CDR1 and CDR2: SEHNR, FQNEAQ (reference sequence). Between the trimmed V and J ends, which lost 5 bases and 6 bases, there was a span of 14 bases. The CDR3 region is CASSQGAGPNEQFF. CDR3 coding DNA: TGTGCCAGCAGCCAAGGGGCGGGCCCCAATGAGCAGTTCTTC. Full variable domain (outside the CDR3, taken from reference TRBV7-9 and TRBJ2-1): DTGVSQNPRHKITKRGQNVTFRCDPISEHNRLYWYRQTLGQGPEFLTYFQNEAQLEKSRLLSDRFSAERPKGSFSTLEIQRTEQGDSAMYLCASSQGAGPNEQFFGPGTRLTVL.

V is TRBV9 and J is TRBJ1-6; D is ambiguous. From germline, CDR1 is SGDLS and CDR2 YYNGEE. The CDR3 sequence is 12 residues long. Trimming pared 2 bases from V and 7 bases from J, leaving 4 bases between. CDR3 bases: TGTGCCAGCAGCGTTTTCAATTCACCCCTCCACTTT. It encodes CASSVFNSPLHF.

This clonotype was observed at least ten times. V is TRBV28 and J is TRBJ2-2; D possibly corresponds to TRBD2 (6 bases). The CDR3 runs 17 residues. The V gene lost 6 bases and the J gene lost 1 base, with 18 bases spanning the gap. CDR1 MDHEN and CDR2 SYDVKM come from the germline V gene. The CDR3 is CASRLGGPILNTGELFF. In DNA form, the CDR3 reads TGTGCCAGCAGGTTGGGGGGTCCGATCTTGAACACCGGGGAGCTGTTTTTT.

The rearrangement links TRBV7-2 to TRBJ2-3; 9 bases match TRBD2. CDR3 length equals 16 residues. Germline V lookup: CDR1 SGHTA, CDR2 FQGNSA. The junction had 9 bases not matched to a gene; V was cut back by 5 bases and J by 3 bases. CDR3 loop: CASSKGTSRGTDTQYF. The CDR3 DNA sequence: TGTGCCAGCAGCAAAGGGACTAGCAGGGGGACAGATACGCAGTATTTT.

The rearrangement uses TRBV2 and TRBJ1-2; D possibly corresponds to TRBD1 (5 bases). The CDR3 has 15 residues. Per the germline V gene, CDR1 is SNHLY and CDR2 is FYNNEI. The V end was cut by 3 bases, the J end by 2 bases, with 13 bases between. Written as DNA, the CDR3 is TGTGCCAGCAGTGATCAGTCCCAGGGAAACTATGGCTACACCTTC. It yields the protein CASSDQSQGNYGYTF.

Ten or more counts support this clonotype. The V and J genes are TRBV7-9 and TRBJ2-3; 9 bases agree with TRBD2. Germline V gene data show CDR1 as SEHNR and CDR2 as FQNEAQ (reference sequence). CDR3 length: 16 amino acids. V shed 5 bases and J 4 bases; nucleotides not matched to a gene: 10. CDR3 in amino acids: CASSPAAGGLADTQYF. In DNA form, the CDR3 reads TGTGCCAGCAGCCCGGCCGCGGGGGGGCTGGCAGATACGCAGTATTTT.

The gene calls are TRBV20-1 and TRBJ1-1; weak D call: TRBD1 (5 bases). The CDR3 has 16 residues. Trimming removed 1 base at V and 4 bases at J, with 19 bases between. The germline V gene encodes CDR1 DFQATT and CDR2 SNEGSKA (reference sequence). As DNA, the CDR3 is TGCAGTGCTAGAGGGTCGATGGAAGGGGAAGGCACTGAAGCTTTCTTT. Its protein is CSARGSMEGEGTEAFF.

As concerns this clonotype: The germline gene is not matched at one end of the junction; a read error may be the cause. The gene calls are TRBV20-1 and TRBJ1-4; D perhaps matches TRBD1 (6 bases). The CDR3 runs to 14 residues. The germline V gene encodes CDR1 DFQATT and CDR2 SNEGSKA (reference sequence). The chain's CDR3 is CRARDVDSNEKLFF. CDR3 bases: TGCAGAGCTAGAGATGTGGACAGCAATGAAAAACTGTTTTTT.

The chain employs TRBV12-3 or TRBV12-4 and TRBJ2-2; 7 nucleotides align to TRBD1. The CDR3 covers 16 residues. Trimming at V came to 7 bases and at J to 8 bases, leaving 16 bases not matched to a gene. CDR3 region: CASIQEYRGSLGELFF. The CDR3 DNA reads TGTGCCAGCATCCAGGAATACAGGGGATCTTTAGGGGAGCTGTTTTTT.

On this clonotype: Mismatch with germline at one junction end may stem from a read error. The CDR3 spells CASSITTGTSGITIYF. The CDR3 nucleotides are TGTGCCAGCAGCATTACGACAGGGACCTCTGGAATCACCATATATTTT. The chain recombines TRBV7-9 with TRBJ1-3; 7 bases are shared with TRBD1. The CDR3 consists of 16 residues. Germline V gives CDR1 SEHNR, CDR2 FQNEAQ (reference sequence).

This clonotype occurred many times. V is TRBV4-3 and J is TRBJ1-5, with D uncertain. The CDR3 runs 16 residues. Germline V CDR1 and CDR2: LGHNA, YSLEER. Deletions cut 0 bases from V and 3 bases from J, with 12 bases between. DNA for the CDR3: TGCGCCAGCAGCCAAGATCGCGGCACATACAATCAGCCCCAGCATTTT. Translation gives CASSQDRGTYNQPQHF.

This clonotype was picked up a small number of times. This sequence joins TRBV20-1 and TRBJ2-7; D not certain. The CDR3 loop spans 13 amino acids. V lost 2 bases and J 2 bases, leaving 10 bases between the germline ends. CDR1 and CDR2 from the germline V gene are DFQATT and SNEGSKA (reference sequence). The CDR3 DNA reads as TGCAGTGCTAGACCTAGTGACACCTACGAGCAGTACTTC. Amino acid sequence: CSARPSDTYEQYF.

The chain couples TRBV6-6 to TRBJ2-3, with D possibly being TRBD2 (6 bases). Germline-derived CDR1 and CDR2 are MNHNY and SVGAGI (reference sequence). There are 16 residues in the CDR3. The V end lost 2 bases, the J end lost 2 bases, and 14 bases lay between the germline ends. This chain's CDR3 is CASSYPPGDHTDTQYF. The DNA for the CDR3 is TGTGCCAGCAGTTACCCCCCGGGGGACCACACAGATACGCAGTATTTT.